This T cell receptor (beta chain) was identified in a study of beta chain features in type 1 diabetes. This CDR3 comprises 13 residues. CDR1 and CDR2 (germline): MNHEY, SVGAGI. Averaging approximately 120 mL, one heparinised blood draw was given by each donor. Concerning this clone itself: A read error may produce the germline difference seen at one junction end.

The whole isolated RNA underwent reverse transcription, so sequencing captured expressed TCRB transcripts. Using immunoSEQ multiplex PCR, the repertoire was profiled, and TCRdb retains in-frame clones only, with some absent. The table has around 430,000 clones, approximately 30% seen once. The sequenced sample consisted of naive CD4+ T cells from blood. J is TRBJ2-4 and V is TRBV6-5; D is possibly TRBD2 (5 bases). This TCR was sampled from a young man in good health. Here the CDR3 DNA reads TGTGCCAGCAGCTACTCTGGAGGAAACATTCAGTACTTC. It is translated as CASSYSGGNIQYF.